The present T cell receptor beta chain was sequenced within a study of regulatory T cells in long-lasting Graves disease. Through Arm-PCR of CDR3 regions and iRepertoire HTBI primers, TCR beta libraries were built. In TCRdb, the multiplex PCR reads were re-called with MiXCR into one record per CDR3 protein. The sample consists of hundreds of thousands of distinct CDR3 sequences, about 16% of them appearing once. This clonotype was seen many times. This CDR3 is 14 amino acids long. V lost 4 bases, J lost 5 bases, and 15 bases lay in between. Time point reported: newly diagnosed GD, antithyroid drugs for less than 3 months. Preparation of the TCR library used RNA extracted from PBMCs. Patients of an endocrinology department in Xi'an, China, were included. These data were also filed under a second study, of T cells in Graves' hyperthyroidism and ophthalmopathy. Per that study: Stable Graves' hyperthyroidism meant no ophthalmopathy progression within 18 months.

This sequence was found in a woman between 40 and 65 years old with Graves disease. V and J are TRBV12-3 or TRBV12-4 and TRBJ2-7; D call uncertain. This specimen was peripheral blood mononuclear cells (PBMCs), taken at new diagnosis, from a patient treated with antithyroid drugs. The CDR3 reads CASSWVSSRDEQYF. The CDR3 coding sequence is TGTGCCAGCAGTTGGGTCTCGAGTAGGGACGAGCAGTACTTC.